This TCR beta chain was captured in a study of cytomegalovirus exposure and HLA in healthy donors. Study-wide results and caveats: The investigators catalogued 180 or so TCR beta chains as cytomegalovirus-associated.

Germline V gene data show CDR1 as SGHRS and CDR2 as YFSETQ. Trimming took 0 bases from V and 1 from J, leaving 10 bases between them. The CDR3 is 16 residues long. Amplification used 60 Vbeta primers and 13 Jbeta primers. Profiled with immunoSEQ multiplex PCR; TCRdb holds only in-frame clones, not every one. In all, the sample yields about 55,000 clones. Notes on this clone: Its antigen remains unidentified.

Sequenced: PBMCs. The chain recombines TRBV5-1 with TRBJ2-2; D remains ambiguous. The origin of this receptor is a man aged 45 to 65 in good health and CMV-seropositive. CDR3 sequence: CASSLGGMLNTGELFF. The CDR3 nucleotides are TGCGCCAGCAGCTTGGGCGGCATGCTGAACACCGGGGAGCTGTTTTTT.